This record covers a single TCR beta chain. The table came from immunoSEQ multiplex PCR; TCRdb's copy has only in-frame clones and leaves some out. The sample holds approximately 160,000 clones, 80% to 90% seen once. Trimming shortened V by 5 bases and J by 4 bases, and 14 bases separated the two germline ends. In germline, CDR1 is SQVTM, CDR2 ANQGSEA. This CDR3 has 13 amino acids. The sample is drawn from a study of cytomegalovirus exposure and HLA in healthy donors. The receptor was derived from a woman between 18 and 29 years old in good health and CMV-seronegative. Sequenced input: PBMCs. The chain joins TRBV29-1 to TRBJ1-1, with D possibly being TRBD1 (5 bases). The CDR3 sequence: CSVKPSRGTEAFF. CDR3 nucleotides: TGCAGCGTTAAGCCAAGTAGGGGCACTGAAGCTTTCTTT.